A single sample gave rise to the 13 T cell receptor beta chains below, sequenced in a study of T cell responses to AZD1222 COVID-19 vaccine. Assay used: immunoSEQ multiplex PCR; TCRdb lists only in-frame clones, some missing. The data show 150,000 to 190,000 clones, 90% seen once. Material: peripheral blood, obtained on day 0 of AZD1222 vaccination. These receptors were collected from an adult in good health.

This clone was found once. V and J are TRBV3-1 (or the pseudogene TRBV3-2) and TRBJ1-2; 9 bases agree with TRBD1. Germline V gene lookup returns CDR1 LGHDT and CDR2 YNNKEL (reference sequence). The junction had 17 bases not matched to a gene; V was cut back by 1 base and J by 8 bases. This CDR3 comprises 18 residues. The CDR3 bases are TGTGCCAGCAGCCAAGTCGGCCGGACAGGGGACTACTCTATGGGCTACACCTTC. Its protein is CASSQVGRTGDYSMGYTF.

The chain uses TRBV9 and TRBJ1-2; 8 bases match TRBD1. There are 14 residues in the CDR3. Germline V gene lookup returns CDR1 SGDLS and CDR2 YYNGEE. Trimming removed 4 bases from V and 2 bases from J; junction bases left unmatched: 4. CDR3 sequence reads: CASSPTGANYGYTF. CDR3 nucleotide sequence: TGTGCCAGCAGCCCGACAGGGGCAAACTATGGCTACACCTTC.

This sequence joins TRBV7-6 and TRBJ1-1; 8 bases are a match to TRBD1. After removal of 5 bases from V and 3 bases from J, the junction contained 8 bases not matched to a gene. CDR3 length: 15 residues. The V gene's germline CDR1 is SGHVS and CDR2 FNYEAQ. The CDR3 here is CASSPDRGRDTEAFF. In DNA, the CDR3 is TGTGCCAGCAGCCCCGACAGGGGAAGGGACACTGAAGCTTTCTTT.

V is TRBV7-3 and J is TRBJ2-1; no reliable D call. The ends were cut back, 2 bases at V and 0 bases at J, with 11 bases in the middle. Germline assignment: CDR1 SGHTA and CDR2 FQGTGA. This CDR3 is 16 amino acids long. The CDR3 sequence: CASSLDAGYSYNEQFF. The CDR3 nucleotides are TGTGCCAGCAGCTTAGACGCAGGTTACTCCTACAATGAGCAGTTCTTC.

V gene TRBV28 combines with J gene TRBJ1-1; TRBD1 matches 8 bases. CDR3 size: 14 residues. V shed 5 bases and J 6 bases; nucleotides not matched to a gene: 8. CDR1 and CDR2 from the germline V gene are MDHEN and SYDVKM. The CDR3 loop reads CASSPAGTGAEAFF. CDR3 nucleotides: TGTGCCAGCAGTCCCGCCGGGACAGGAGCTGAAGCTTTCTTT. Supplemented by reference TRBV28 and TRBJ1-1, the full variable domain reads DVKVTQSSRYLVKRTGEKVFLECVQDMDHENMFWYRQDPGLGLRLIYFSYDVKMKEKGDIPEGYSVSREKKERFSLILESASTNQTSMYLCASSPAGTGAEAFFGQGTRLTVV.

This clone came up once. The rearrangement links TRBV2 to TRBJ1-5; D uncertain. In germline, CDR1 is SNHLY, CDR2 FYNNEI. The V gene lost 2 bases and the J gene lost 0 bases, with 11 bases spanning the gap. The length of the CDR3 is 16 residues. For the CDR3, the DNA is TGTGCCAGCAGTGAATTGATCCAGCTTAGCAATCAGCCCCAGCATTTT. It yields the protein CASSELIQLSNQPQHF.

The chain combines TRBV28 with TRBJ1-1, with D maybe TRBD1 (6 bases). V was shortened by 10 bases and J by 4 bases, with 16 bases between the two germline ends. This CDR3 is 13 amino acids long. Germline CDR1 and CDR2: MDHEN and SYDVKM. The DNA for the CDR3 is TGTGCCACACACGCGGTACAGGGCACTGAAGCTTTCTTT. It codes for CATHAVQGTEAFF.

This chain connects TRBV7-9 to TRBJ2-1, with TRBD2 matching over 9 bases. The CDR3 extends over 16 amino acids. Per germline, CDR1 SEHNR and CDR2 FQNEAQ (reference sequence). V shed 2 bases and J 3 bases; nucleotides not matched to a gene: 5. Here the CDR3 DNA reads TGTGCCAGCAGCTTAAAGGCAGCGGGGGGCTACAATGAGCAGTTCTTC. It yields the protein CASSLKAAGGYNEQFF.

To note about this clone: The junction shows a germline mismatch at one end, possibly a read error. This chain uses TRBV7-7 with TRBJ2-1; 7 bases map to TRBD1. CDR1 is SSHAT and CDR2 is FNYEAQ in the germline V gene (reference sequence). CDR3 size: 12 residues. The CDR3 DNA reads TGTGCTAGCAGCGACAGGGAAGGGGAGCAGTTCTTC. The encoded protein is CASSDREGEQFF. Drawing the rest from reference TRBV7-7 and TRBJ2-1, the complete variable domain is GAGVSQSPRYKVTKRGQDVTLRCDPISSHATLYWYQQALGQGPEFLTYFNYEAQPDKSGLPSDRFSAERPEGSISTLTIQRTEQRDSAMYRCASSDREGEQFFGPGTRLTVL.

This sequence joins TRBV7-6 and TRBJ2-6, with D perhaps matching TRBD2 (5 bases). Germline lookup yields CDR1 SGHVS and CDR2 FNYEAQ. The CDR3 covers 18 residues. The V and J ends lost 2 bases and 1 base respectively, with 15 bases between them. CDR3 in DNA: TGTGCCAGCAGCTTAAGTCAGCCCCGGGGTTCTGGGGCCAACGTCCTGACTTTC. Residues: CASSLSQPRGSGANVLTF.

The chain joins TRBV5-4 to TRBJ2-7, with TRBD1 identical over 8 bases. The CDR3 has 15 residues. Unmatched junction bases numbered 6, after V lost 1 base and J lost 3 bases. Germline values: CDR1 SGHNT, CDR2 YYREEE (reference sequence). CDR3 amino acids: CASSLRDRGIYEQYF. CDR3 coding DNA: TGTGCCAGCAGCTTGCGAGACAGGGGAATCTACGAGCAGTACTTC.

J is TRBJ1-5 and V is TRBV19; TRBD1 aligns across 11 bases. Germline V gene sequence: CDR1 LNHDA, CDR2 SQIVND (reference sequence). The CDR3 length is 16 residues. V dropped 4 bases and J dropped 5; count of bases not matched to a gene: 7. The CDR3 reads CASSTPDRGLYQPQHF. The CDR3 DNA reads as TGTGCCAGTAGTACACCGGACAGGGGGCTGTATCAGCCCCAGCATTTT.

This clone has just a few counts. V gene TRBV6-2 or TRBV6-3 combines with J gene TRBJ1-1; 9 bases line up with TRBD1. CDR3 length: 18 amino acids. J was trimmed by 1 base and V by 2 bases; bases with no gene match: 11. Germline CDR1 is MNHEY and CDR2 is SVGEGT. The CDR3 loop is CASSYRFPGQGQNTEAFF. The DNA for the CDR3 is TGTGCCAGCAGTTACCGTTTTCCGGGACAGGGACAGAACACTGAAGCTTTCTTT.